Shown below are 32 T cell receptor beta chains from a single sample sequenced in a study of neurological immune-mediated disorders (dated by TCRdb to the late 2010s). The receptor library was made with 5' RACE. Sequenced on an Illumina HiSeq 2500. TCRdb took the public reads, trimmed them with fastp at Q25, ran MiXCR for clone calling and kept in-frame beta chains. Each CDR3 protein gets just one entry, which takes the most common genes and DNA from the rows behind it. This sample gives 77,000 or so distinct CDR3 sequences in total; approximately 9.4% of them show up just once. Around 1.7% of the sample rests with the top ten. The sequencing input was PBMCs. Every receptor here comes from a man over 45 in good health.

This clonotype was seen ten or more times. CDR3 in DNA: TGTGCCAGCAGCCAAGTAATAGGAAACACCGGGGAGCTGTTTTTT. Residues: CASSQVIGNTGELFF. V gene TRBV4-2 combines with J gene TRBJ2-2; D not resolved. CDR1 is LGHNA and CDR2 is YNFKEQ in the germline V gene. The CDR3 has 15 amino acids. Trimming removed 1 base at V and 2 bases at J, with 8 bases between.

This clonotype appeared many times. The chain links TRBV7-9 to TRBJ2-3; D tentatively reads TRBD1 or TRBD2 (5 bases each). V was shortened by 4 bases and J by 2 bases, with 19 bases between the two germline ends. CDR1 is SEHNR, CDR2 FQNEAQ, per germline (reference sequence). The CDR3 sequence is 17 residues long. The CDR3 here is CASSSPGGGTNTDTQYF. The CDR3 bases are TGTGCCAGCAGCTCGCCCGGCGGTGGGACCAACACAGATACGCAGTATTTT.

This clonotype was observed at least ten times. This rearrangement joins TRBV28 to TRBJ2-1; no definite D call. V was pared by 3 bases and J by 2 bases, with 11 bases between. The CDR3 length is 15 residues. Germline CDR1 is MDHEN and CDR2 is SYDVKM. The CDR3 DNA reads as TGTGCCAGCAGTTTGAGAGCGATCACCTACAATGAGCAGTTCTTC. Its protein is CASSLRAITYNEQFF.

This clonotype has just one count. CDR3 region: CSAPPDSNNSPLHF. CDR3 sequence (DNA): TGCAGTGCACCCCCGGACAGCAATAATTCACCCCTCCACTTT. The chain combines TRBV20-1 with TRBJ1-6; TRBD1 is a possible D gene (6 bases). The germline gives CDR1 DFQATT, CDR2 SNEGSKA (reference sequence). Trimming took 6 bases from V and 5 from J, leaving 14 bases between them. The CDR3 extends over 14 amino acids.

Many counts were recorded for this clonotype. This chain joins TRBV10-3 and TRBJ2-3; 13 nucleotides line up with TRBD2. In germline, CDR1 is ENHRY, CDR2 SYGVKD. Germline trimming cut 6 bases from V and 0 bases from J; bases unmatched to any gene: 3. The CDR3 sequence is 16 residues long. The CDR3 DNA is TGTGCCATCAGCGTGGGACTAGCGGGGAGCACAGATACGCAGTATTTT. It translates to CAISVGLAGSTDTQYF.

This clonotype was picked up many times. The rearrangement uses TRBV6-1 and TRBJ2-7, with 7 bases aligning to TRBD1. CDR1 is MNHNS and CDR2 is SASEGT in the germline V gene. V was clipped by 9 bases and J by 3 bases; unmatched bases: 5. This CDR3 spans 12 amino acids. The CDR3 DNA reads TGTGCCAGTGGGGACAGATACTACGAGCAGTACTTC. It translates to CASGDRYYEQYF.

This clonotype has at least ten counts. CDR3 region: CASTGEGTTDTQYF. For the CDR3, the DNA is TGTGCCAGCACTGGGGAGGGGACGACAGATACGCAGTATTTT. V is TRBV12-3 or TRBV12-4 and J is TRBJ2-3, with 7 bases that match TRBD2. There are 14 residues in the CDR3. V trimming: 7 bases; J trimming: 3 bases; junction bases outside the gene matches: 7.

This clonotype was recorded at least ten times. The rearrangement links TRBV5-1 to TRBJ2-6, with D uncertain. The CDR3 contains 16 residues. Germline CDR1 reads SGHRS; CDR2 reads YFSETQ. The germline V and J ends were trimmed by 4 bases and 2 bases, with 13 bases remaining between them. The CDR3 sequence: CASSPPLGAGANVLTF. The CDR3 DNA reads TGCGCCAGCAGCCCCCCGTTGGGCGCTGGGGCCAACGTCCTGACTTTC.

The sample holds many counts of this clonotype. The chain recombines TRBV6-2 or TRBV6-3 with TRBJ2-3; TRBD2 matches 13 bases. Germline trimming cut 2 bases from V and 5 bases from J; bases unmatched to any gene: 7. CDR1 MNHEY and CDR2 SVGEGT come from the germline V gene. This CDR3 spans 17 amino acids. For the CDR3, the DNA is TGTGCCAGCAGTTACCCGGGACTAGCGGGAAAGGGAGATACGCAGTATTTT. This gives the protein CASSYPGLAGKGDTQYF.

This clonotype showed up many times. The V and J genes are TRBV4-3 and TRBJ2-4; D gene ambiguous. The CDR3 totals 13 residues. Germline assignment: CDR1 LGHNA and CDR2 YSLEER. Trimming left V 0 bases short and J 3 bases short, with 3 bases between. CDR3 bases: TGCGCCAGCAGCCAAGACGGCAAAAACATTCAGTACTTC. Translating gives CASSQDGKNIQYF.

This clonotype was observed many times. The chain couples TRBV20-1 to TRBJ2-7; either TRBD1 or TRBD2 may fit D (5 bases each). The germline gives CDR1 DFQATT, CDR2 SNEGSKA (reference sequence). Between the trimmed V and J ends, which lost 3 bases and 0 bases, there was a span of 15 bases. This CDR3 spans 15 amino acids. The CDR3 sequence: CSASRPSGASYEQYF. CDR3 bases: TGCAGTGCTAGTCGCCCCTCCGGGGCCTCCTACGAGCAGTACTTC.

There are a few counts of this clonotype. The chain recombines TRBV29-1 with TRBJ2-3; unclear D gene. V lost 5 bases and J 1 base, leaving 19 bases between the germline ends. Per the germline V gene, CDR1 is SQVTM and CDR2 is ANQGSEA. CDR3 length: 16 amino acids. This chain's CDR3 is CSVSFSRGAGTDTQYF. The CDR3 coding sequence is TGCAGCGTTTCGTTTTCCCGCGGCGCCGGCACAGATACGCAGTATTTT.

The V gene is TRBV20-1, the J gene TRBJ2-7, with D maybe TRBD2 (6 bases). V gave up 2 bases and J gave up 0 bases, with 14 bases separating them. This CDR3 comprises 15 residues. From germline, CDR1 is DFQATT and CDR2 SNEGSKA (reference sequence). This CDR3 reads CSARPLGGSSYEQYF. CDR3 sequence (DNA): TGCAGTGCTAGACCCCTGGGAGGAAGCTCCTACGAGCAGTACTTC.

This clonotype has a count of ten or more. The chain couples TRBV7-3 to TRBJ2-1; 9 bases map to TRBD1. V shed 4 bases, J shed 4 bases, and the junction held 5 bases outside the gene matches. This CDR3 is built from 15 residues. Germline V gene lookup returns CDR1 SGHTA and CDR2 FQGTGA. The CDR3 is CASSYGTGNYNEQFF. CDR3 DNA sequence: TGTGCCAGCAGCTACGGGACAGGGAATTACAATGAGCAGTTCTTC. The variable domain in full, completed from reference TRBV7-3 and TRBJ2-1, reads GAGVSQTPSNKVTEKGKYVELRCDPISGHTALYWYRQSLGQGPEFLIYFQGTGAADDSGLPNDRFFAVRPEGSVSTLKIQRTERGDSAVYLCASSYGTGNYNEQFFGPGTRLTVL.

This clonotype was counted ten times or more. CDR3 sequence reads: CAITAGTSGGPYNEQFF. The CDR3 coding sequence is TGTGCCATCACAGCCGGGACTAGCGGGGGGCCTTACAATGAGCAGTTCTTC. The gene calls are TRBV10-3 and TRBJ2-1, with TRBD2 matching over 15 bases. The ends lost 7 bases at V and 4 bases at J; junction bases unmatched: 8. CDR3 length equals 17 residues. CDR1 is ENHRY, CDR2 SYGVKD, per germline.

This clonotype was observed at least ten times. V is TRBV5-1 and J is TRBJ2-7; TRBD1 is a possible D gene (5 bases). The V end lost 5 bases, the J end lost 1 base, and 13 bases lay between the germline ends. The germline gives CDR1 SGHRS, CDR2 YFSETQ. The CDR3 consists of 14 residues. Here the CDR3 DNA reads TGCGCCAGCAGGTCACAGGCTGATTCCTACGAGCAGTACTTC. Translation: CASRSQADSYEQYF.

This clonotype has at least ten counts. J is TRBJ1-1 and V is TRBV6-5; 7 bases agree with TRBD1. Trimming removed 7 bases from V and 6 bases from J; junction bases left unmatched: 11. Germline CDR1 reads MNHEY; CDR2 reads SVGAGI. CDR3 length: 14 amino acids. Here the CDR3 reads CASTTTGAGAEAFF. CDR3 sequence (DNA): TGTGCCAGCACCACCACAGGGGCGGGCGCTGAAGCTTTCTTT.

At least ten counts were recorded for this clonotype. The chain combines TRBV7-2 with TRBJ2-3; D is undetermined. Germline assignment: CDR1 SGHTA and CDR2 FQGNSA. The CDR3 totals 12 residues. The germline V and J ends were trimmed by 6 bases and 2 bases, with 6 bases remaining between them. The CDR3, as DNA: TGTGCCAGCAGGGATTACACAGATACGCAGTATTTT. This sequence encodes CASRDYTDTQYF.

There are many counts of this clonotype. The rearrangement uses TRBV5-1 and TRBJ2-5; the D gene could be TRBD1 or TRBD2 (5 bases each). Germline CDR1 and CDR2: SGHRS and YFSETQ. The length of the CDR3 is 15 residues. Between the trimmed V and J ends, which lost 4 bases and 3 bases, there was a span of 16 bases. The CDR3 loop is CASSKPTGTEETQYF. Here the CDR3 DNA reads TGCGCCAGCAGCAAGCCTACCGGGACGGAAGAGACCCAGTACTTC.

This clonotype was detected many times. The chain is built from TRBV5-1 and TRBJ2-7; TRBD2 agrees at 7 bases. Germline V lookup: CDR1 SGHRS, CDR2 YFSETQ. The CDR3 runs to 16 residues. V dropped 4 bases and J dropped 2; count of bases not matched to a gene: 12. The CDR3 nucleotides read TGCGCCAGCAGCCGGGGAGGGAATGACGGAACCTACGAGCAGTACTTC. Translating gives CASSRGGNDGTYEQYF.

This clonotype was observed at least ten times. This chain uses TRBV12-3 or TRBV12-4 with TRBJ2-5, with a weak D call TRBD2 (5 bases). V gave up 6 bases and J gave up 4 bases, with 15 bases separating them. This CDR3 region has 14 residues. CDR3 coding DNA: TGTGCCAGCAGATCTGGGAGATTTCCAGAGACCCAGTACTTC. Translating it yields CASRSGRFPETQYF.

This clonotype was counted once. The CDR3, as DNA: TGTGCCAGCTCAAACCGGGACGGCCCCCTGAATGAGCAGTTCTTC. The encoded protein is CASSNRDGPLNEQFF. The chain links TRBV18 to TRBJ2-1; D could derive from TRBD1 or TRBD2 (5 bases each). Germline loops: CDR1 KGHSH, CDR2 LQKENI. The CDR3 totals 15 residues. Deletions cut 5 bases from V and 7 bases from J, with 18 bases between.

The V gene is TRBV28, the J gene TRBJ2-7; perhaps TRBD1 as D (6 bases). CDR1 MDHEN and CDR2 SYDVKM come from the germline V gene. Trimming left V 7 bases short and J 2 bases short, with 15 bases between. CDR3 length: 14 amino acids. The CDR3 reads CASTMGHLPYEQYF. CDR3 in DNA: TGTGCCAGCACCATGGGACATCTCCCCTACGAGCAGTACTTC.

Concerning this clonotype: Relative to the germline gene, one junction end is altered; a read error may explain this. This chain uses TRBV28 with TRBJ2-7; TRBD1 agrees at 7 bases. CDR1 MDHEN and CDR2 SYDVKM come from the germline V gene. The CDR3 is made up of 15 amino acids. The CDR3 bases are TGTGCCAGCAGTACTGGGACAGAGATATCCTGCGAGCAGTACTTC. The encoded protein is CASSTGTEISCEQYF.

As concerns this clonotype: A much larger clone lies a single base off, so this may be a read error. This chain connects TRBV6-5 to TRBJ1-2; D unresolved. CDR1 is MNHEY, CDR2 SVGAGI, per germline. V was cut by 2 bases and J by 2 bases, with 9 bases left in between. This CDR3 has 14 residues. The CDR3 bases are TGTGCCAGCAGTTACCCACGGCGGAACTATGGCTACACCTTC. Translating it yields CASSYPRRNYGYTF.

This clonotype has a count of ten or more. The chain combines TRBV6-2 or TRBV6-3 with TRBJ2-7; D call uncertain. From germline, CDR1 is MNHEY and CDR2 SVGEGT. Trimming cost V 6 bases and J 4 bases, with 13 bases left between them. CDR3 length: 13 residues. The CDR3 region is CASRGPVTYEQYF. CDR3 coding DNA: TGTGCCAGCAGAGGCCCAGTAACTTACGAGCAGTACTTC.

This clonotype was observed many times. CDR3 sequence (DNA): TGCGCCAGCAGCCAGATTACAGGGGAGCCGAGCACAGATACGCAGTATTTT. Its translation is CASSQITGEPSTDTQYF. J is TRBJ2-3 and V is TRBV5-1, with TRBD1 matching over 7 bases. The CDR3 is 17 amino acids. J lost 0 bases, V lost 4 bases, and 11 bases had no gene match. The germline gives CDR1 SGHRS, CDR2 YFSETQ.

This clonotype was observed at least ten times. CDR3 region: CASSVGLGGNTGELFF. Written as DNA, the CDR3 is TGTGCCAGCAGCGTAGGACTAGGGGGAAACACCGGGGAGCTGTTTTTT. V and J are TRBV9 and TRBJ2-2; D could derive from TRBD1 or TRBD2 (6 bases each). This CDR3 comprises 16 residues. V lost 0 bases and J lost 2, with 11 bases in between. Germline V CDR1 and CDR2: SGDLS, YYNGEE.

This clonotype was seen ten or more times. V and J are TRBV7-9 and TRBJ2-6; D uncertain. With 1 base removed from V and 0 bases from J, the gap between germline ends came to 7 bases. The CDR3 has 16 amino acids. Germline loops: CDR1 SEHNR, CDR2 FQNEAQ (reference sequence). In nucleotides, the CDR3 is TGTGCCAGCAGCTTAGTATCCAGCTCTGGGGCCAACGTCCTGACTTTC. This translates into CASSLVSSSGANVLTF.

This clonotype was detected many times. The V call is TRBV7-2, the J call TRBJ2-7, with 14 bases identical to TRBD2. Germline V gives CDR1 SGHTA, CDR2 FQGNSA. With V trimmed by 5 bases and J by 6 bases, 6 bases remained unmatched. The CDR3 has 15 amino acids. The CDR3 coding sequence is TGTGCCAGCAGCGCGCGACTAGCGGGAGGGAGCGAGCAGTACTTC. It encodes CASSARLAGGSEQYF.

This clonotype has a handful of counts. This chain links TRBV5-6 with TRBJ1-1; tentative D call: TRBD1 (5 bases). CDR1 SGHDT and CDR2 YYEEEE come from the germline V gene. The CDR3 extends over 13 amino acids. The germline V and J ends were trimmed by 2 bases and 7 bases, with 12 bases remaining between them. The CDR3 DNA reads as TGTGCCAGCAGCTTTGTAGACAGCTATGAAGCTTTCTTT. Protein product: CASSFVDSYEAFF.

This clonotype was seen at least ten times. The V and J genes are TRBV18 and TRBJ1-6; TRBD1 is a possible D gene (6 bases). Trimming pared 5 bases from V and 6 bases from J, leaving 20 bases between. Germline V lookup: CDR1 KGHSH, CDR2 LQKENI. The CDR3 is 17 residues long. CDR3 coding DNA: TGTGCCAGCTCAATAGACCAGGGGACCTCTGGTAATTCACCCCTCCACTTT. Its translation: CASSIDQGTSGNSPLHF.